Shown below are 26 T cell receptor beta chains from a single sample sequenced in a study of early T cells in non-severe SARS-CoV-2 infection. MiXCR, applied by TCRdb to the 5' RACE reads, yields one record per CDR3 protein. This sample has under 65,000 distinct CDR3 sequences, with around 12% found just once. Sequencing was done on a sample of whole blood. These receptors all come from an adult who was a healthcare worker with PCR-confirmed SARS-CoV-2 infection or an uninfected control (not recorded which).

The sample holds many counts of this clonotype. The chain employs TRBV30 and TRBJ2-1, with TRBD2 matching over 14 bases. The V gene's germline CDR1 is GTSNPN and CDR2 SVGIG (reference sequence). V shed 3 bases, J shed 11 bases, and the junction held 3 bases outside the gene matches. This CDR3 contains 13 residues. CDR3 coding DNA: TGTGCCTGGAGAAGACTAGCGGGAGGGAAGCAGTTCTTC. It translates to CAWRRLAGGKQFF.

This clonotype was recorded many times. J is TRBJ2-1 and V is TRBV7-9, with 7 nucleotides matching TRBD2. The junction had 15 bases not matched to a gene; V was cut back by 6 bases and J by 10 bases. CDR1 and CDR2 from the germline V gene are SEHNR and FQNEAQ (reference sequence). The CDR3 has 15 residues. CDR3 sequence reads: CASRPPLGEGPEQFF. The CDR3 nucleotides are TGTGCCAGCAGACCTCCGCTGGGGGAGGGCCCGGAGCAGTTCTTC.

Remarks on this clonotype: An end of the junction differs from the germline gene, which may be a read error. The V gene is TRBV28, the J gene TRBJ2-7, with a possible D match to TRBD2 (5 bases). CDR3 length: 15 amino acids. Germline V lookup: CDR1 MDHEN, CDR2 SYDVKM. The CDR3 reads CVSSFRGISSYEQYF. CDR3 sequence (DNA): TGTGTCAGCAGTTTTCGGGGAATCAGCTCCTACGAGCAGTACTTC.

This clonotype has ten or more counts. The rearrangement links TRBV20-1 to TRBJ1-6; TRBD1 might be the D (6 bases). Trimming stripped 0 bases from V and 7 bases from J, with 22 bases between. This CDR3 has 18 amino acids. Germline V gives CDR1 DFQATT, CDR2 SNEGSKA (reference sequence). The DNA of the CDR3 is TGCAGTGCTAGAGATGGCGCCCGCAGGGGCGCTCGAAATTCACCCCTCCACTTT. This encodes CSARDGARRGARNSPLHF.

This clonotype was seen once. The chain recombines TRBV27 with TRBJ2-1; D may be TRBD1 (6 bases). V lost 5 bases to trimming and J lost 8 bases, with 16 bases between them. This CDR3 comprises 14 residues. CDR1 and CDR2 from the germline V gene are MNHEY and SMNVEV (reference sequence). The CDR3 here is CASSPRDTLDEQFF. Here the CDR3 DNA reads TGTGCCAGCAGTCCAAGGGACACCCTCGATGAGCAGTTCTTC.

The chain has TRBV20-1 and TRBJ2-7; 15 bases line up with TRBD2. The CDR3 covers 18 residues. With V trimmed by 3 bases and J by 1 base, 10 bases remained unmatched. The germline CDR1 and CDR2 sequences are DFQATT and SNEGSKA (reference sequence). This chain's CDR3 is CSARPGLAGGKGSYEQYF. The CDR3 DNA reads as TGCAGTGCTAGGCCGGGACTAGCGGGAGGTAAAGGGTCCTACGAGCAGTACTTC.

The V call is TRBV9, the J call TRBJ1-2, with D unclear. V dropped 2 bases and J dropped 4 bases, with 12 bases sitting between them. The CDR3 is 14 residues long. Germline CDR1 is SGDLS and CDR2 is YYNGEE. In DNA form, the CDR3 reads TGTGCCAGCAGCGTTTACAGCGGTTCCTATGGCTACACCTTC. Its protein product is CASSVYSGSYGYTF.

The rearrangement joins TRBV7-3 to TRBJ2-1; 13 bases agree with TRBD2. J gave up 10 bases and V 4 bases, and 7 bases lay outside the gene matches. Looked up from germline, CDR1 is SGHTA and CDR2 is FQGTGA. This CDR3 has 15 amino acids. Here the CDR3 DNA reads TGTGCCAGCAGCTCGACTAGCGGGAGGCCGGGGGAGCAGTTCTTC. Its protein product is CASSSTSGRPGEQFF.

This clonotype was seen many times. V gene TRBV20-1 combines with J gene TRBJ2-5; 7 nucleotides align to TRBD1. This CDR3 has 12 residues. V shed 8 bases and J 6 bases; nucleotides not matched to a gene: 9. Germline CDR1 reads DFQATT; CDR2 reads SNEGSKA (reference sequence). CDR3 nucleotide sequence: TGCAGTTACAGGGGAGCGAGTCAGACCCAGTACTTC. It yields the protein CSYRGASQTQYF.

At least ten counts were recorded for this clonotype. The chain couples TRBV3-1 to TRBJ2-3; D gene ambiguous. Trimming stripped 1 base from V and 4 bases from J, with 12 bases between. This CDR3 spans 15 amino acids. Germline V gene lookup returns CDR1 LGHDT and CDR2 YNNKEL (reference sequence). In DNA form, the CDR3 reads TGTGCCAGCAGCCAAGGAGGTCGCGGCGCAGATACGCAGTATTTT. This gives the protein CASSQGGRGADTQYF.

This clonotype was counted ten times or more. The gene calls are TRBV7-2 and TRBJ2-3; weak D call: TRBD1 (5 bases). The CDR3 is 15 residues long. V lost 4 bases and J lost 0, with 11 bases in between. Germline V CDR1 and CDR2: SGHTA, FQGNSA. CDR3 coding DNA: TGTGCCAGCAGCTCGCGGACAACTAGCACAGATACGCAGTATTTT. Translation gives CASSSRTTSTDTQYF.

This clonotype was seen more than once but under ten times. The rearrangement links TRBV20-1 to TRBJ2-7; D gene uncertain. The CDR3 has 15 amino acids. The V end was cut by 0 bases, the J end by 0 bases, with 12 bases between. In germline, CDR1 is DFQATT, CDR2 SNEGSKA (reference sequence). The DNA of the CDR3 is TGCAGTGCTAGAGATCAGGCAGTCAGCTCCTACGAGCAGTACTTC. Amino acid sequence: CSARDQAVSSYEQYF.

This clonotype was recorded many times. The chain recombines TRBV28 with TRBJ2-5; the match to TRBD2 covers 8 bases. CDR3 length equals 13 residues. CDR1 MDHEN and CDR2 SYDVKM come from the germline V gene. The junction had 5 bases not matched to a gene; V was cut back by 6 bases and J by 5 bases. DNA of the CDR3: TGTGCCAGCAGCCGGACTAGCCATGAGACCCAGTACTTC. This translates into CASSRTSHETQYF.

This clonotype was counted many times. The chain couples TRBV28 to TRBJ2-1; D uncertain. Trimming pared 3 bases from V and 7 bases from J, leaving 7 bases between. Germline values: CDR1 MDHEN, CDR2 SYDVKM. The length of the CDR3 is 12 residues. The CDR3 spells CASSLPLNEQFF. CDR3 DNA sequence: TGTGCCAGCAGTTTGCCCCTAAATGAGCAGTTCTTC.

The CDR3 region has the DNA TGTGCCAGTACAGGGGGCTGGGATGGCTACACCTTC. It yields the protein CASTGGWDGYTF. The chain has TRBV6-1 and TRBJ1-2; 9 bases fit TRBD1. The CDR3 is 12 residues long. Losses at the gene ends were 9 bases for V and 6 bases for J; bases not matched to a gene: 5. Germline V gives CDR1 MNHNS, CDR2 SASEGT.

This clonotype appeared a few times. V and J are TRBV2 and TRBJ2-7; D is perhaps TRBD2 (6 bases). With 6 bases removed from V and 7 bases from J, the gap between germline ends came to 13 bases. Germline assignment: CDR1 SNHLY and CDR2 FYNNEI. This CDR3 has 12 amino acids. CDR3: CASRRDSQEQYF. DNA for the CDR3: TGTGCCAGCAGACGGGACTCCCAGGAGCAGTACTTC. The full variable domain, rest sourced from reference TRBV2 and TRBJ2-7, is EPEVTQTPSHQVTQMGQEVILRCVPISNHLYFYWYRQILGQKVEFLVSFYNNEISEKSEIFDDQFSVERPDGSNFTLKIRSTKLEDSAMYFCASRRDSQEQYFGPGTRLTVT.

This clonotype was observed a few times. This CDR3 reads CASSEALAGVETQYF. The CDR3 nucleotides are TGTGCCAGCAGTGAGGCCCTAGCGGGAGTGGAGACCCAGTACTTC. The gene calls are TRBV25-1 and TRBJ2-5; TRBD2 matches 10 bases. Germline CDR1 reads MGHDK; CDR2 reads SYGVNS. V dropped 3 bases and J dropped 5; count of bases not matched to a gene: 6. The CDR3 length is 15 residues. Variable domain in full (rest from reference TRBV25-1 and TRBJ2-5): EADIYQTPRYLVIGTGKKITLECSQTMGHDKMYWYQQDPGMELHLIHYSYGVNSTEKGDLSSESTVSRIRTEHFPLTLESARPSHTSQYLCASSEALAGVETQYFGPGTRLLVL.

This clonotype showed up just a few times. The V call is TRBV28, the J call TRBJ1-1; no firm D call. The germline gives CDR1 MDHEN, CDR2 SYDVKM. The V gene lost 3 bases and the J gene lost 4 bases, with 6 bases spanning the gap. The CDR3 runs 12 residues. In DNA form, the CDR3 reads TGTGCCAGCAGTTTGTTCGTCACTGAAGCTTTCTTT. Protein sequence: CASSLFVTEAFF.

The chain combines TRBV6-2 or TRBV6-3 with TRBJ2-7; no reliable D call. There are 14 residues in the CDR3. Germline V CDR1 and CDR2: MNHEY, SVGEGT. V was clipped by 6 bases and J by 2 bases, with 14 bases between them. This CDR3 reads CASSWTLGPYEQYF. CDR3 nucleotides: TGTGCCAGCAGCTGGACGTTGGGCCCCTACGAGCAGTACTTC.

V is TRBV29-1 and J is TRBJ1-1; D is perhaps TRBD1 (6 bases). Trimming cost V 6 bases and J 4 bases, with 15 bases left between them. CDR1 SQVTM and CDR2 ANQGSEA come from the germline V gene. This CDR3 has 13 residues. CDR3 amino acids: CSVAYTGITEAFF. The CDR3, as DNA: TGCAGCGTAGCATACACAGGGATCACTGAAGCTTTCTTT.

Only a few counts were recorded for this clonotype. J is TRBJ2-7 and V is TRBV28; 8 bases fit TRBD2. Germline loops: CDR1 MDHEN, CDR2 SYDVKM. The V segment lost 4 bases and the J segment 3 bases; nucleotides outside the gene matches: 8. This CDR3 has 15 amino acids. The CDR3 region is CASSYSAGTSYEQYF. CDR3 bases: TGTGCCAGCAGTTATAGTGCCGGGACTAGCTACGAGCAGTACTTC.

This sequence joins TRBV7-8 and TRBJ1-3, with a tentative D call TRBD1 (5 bases). The germline V and J ends were trimmed by 8 bases and 8 bases, with 22 bases remaining between them. This CDR3 contains 15 residues. Germline V CDR1 and CDR2: SGHVS, FQNEAQ. The CDR3, as DNA: TGTGCCAGCTCTTTTCGCGGCGGGGCGAAGGACACCATATATTTT. This gives the protein CASSFRGGAKDTIYF.

The chain carries TRBV29-1 and TRBJ1-1, with D possibly TRBD1 on 6 matching bases. With 8 bases removed from V and 4 bases from J, the gap between germline ends came to 17 bases. The CDR3 is made up of 13 amino acids. The germline V gene encodes CDR1 SQVTM and CDR2 ANQGSEA. Here the CDR3 DNA reads TGCAGCACACAGTGGGGGGCATTCACTGAAGCTTTCTTT. Translation: CSTQWGAFTEAFF.

The V and J genes are TRBV19 and TRBJ2-2; the match to TRBD1 covers 8 bases. Germline V gives CDR1 LNHDA, CDR2 SQIVND (reference sequence). This CDR3 is built from 15 residues. The ends lost 7 bases at V and 1 base at J; junction bases unmatched: 5. DNA of the CDR3: TGTGCCAGTATAGGCAGGGGGCGGAACACCGGGGAGCTGTTTTTT. This encodes CASIGRGRNTGELFF.

This clonotype appeared a few times. The chain couples TRBV2 to TRBJ2-1, with TRBD1 identical over 10 bases. The J segment lost 4 bases and the V segment lost 2 bases, leaving 5 bases of the junction unmatched. Germline V lookup: CDR1 SNHLY, CDR2 FYNNEI. CDR3 length: 16 amino acids. The CDR3 DNA sequence: TGTGCCAGCAGTGAATTCTGGACAGGGGGTTACAATGAGCAGTTCTTC. Translation gives CASSEFWTGGYNEQFF.

This clonotype occurred many times. This chain links TRBV6-1 with TRBJ2-6; no clear D gene. The CDR3 runs 13 residues. The V gene's germline CDR1 is MNHNS and CDR2 SASEGT. V was trimmed by 7 bases and J by 2 bases, leaving 6 bases between them. CDR3 region: CASNIPGANVLTF. The CDR3 DNA sequence: TGTGCCAGCAATATCCCTGGGGCCAACGTCCTGACTTTC.